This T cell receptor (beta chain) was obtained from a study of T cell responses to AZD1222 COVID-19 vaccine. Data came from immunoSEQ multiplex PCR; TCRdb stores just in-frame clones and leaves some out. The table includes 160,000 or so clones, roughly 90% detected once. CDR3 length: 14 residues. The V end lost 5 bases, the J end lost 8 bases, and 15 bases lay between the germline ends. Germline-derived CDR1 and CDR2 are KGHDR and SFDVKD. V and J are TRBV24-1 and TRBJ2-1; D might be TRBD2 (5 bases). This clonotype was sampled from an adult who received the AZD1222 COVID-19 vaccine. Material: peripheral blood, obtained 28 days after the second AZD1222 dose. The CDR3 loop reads CATSGGSGVDEQFF. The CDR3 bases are TGTGCCACCAGTGGGGGATCCGGGGTCGATGAGCAGTTCTTC.